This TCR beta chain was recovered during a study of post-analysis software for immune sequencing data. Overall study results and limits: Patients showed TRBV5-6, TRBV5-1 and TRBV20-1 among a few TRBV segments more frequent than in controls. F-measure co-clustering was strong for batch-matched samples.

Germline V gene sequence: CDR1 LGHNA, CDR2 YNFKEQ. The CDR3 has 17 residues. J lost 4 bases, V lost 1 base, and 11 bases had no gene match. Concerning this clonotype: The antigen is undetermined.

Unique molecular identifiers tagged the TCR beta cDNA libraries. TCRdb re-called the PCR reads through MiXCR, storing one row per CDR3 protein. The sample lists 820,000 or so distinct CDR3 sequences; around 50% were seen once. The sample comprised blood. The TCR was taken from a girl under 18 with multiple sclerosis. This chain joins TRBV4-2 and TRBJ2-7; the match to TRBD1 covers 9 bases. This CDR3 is CASSQGEEWTGEYEQYF. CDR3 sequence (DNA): TGTGCCAGCAGCCAAGGAGAAGAGTGGACAGGGGAGTACGAGCAGTACTTC.